This TCR beta chain was captured in a study of blood T cell repertoires in COVID-19. At the level of the study: Spain, Italy and the United States supplied samples that represented acute and convalescent COVID-19.

In the source study's methods: Amplification with reference gene primers provided the estimates of nucleated cell counts. The method was immunoSEQ multiplex PCR; TCRdb's version includes in-frame clones alone and lacks a portion of them. The V and J calls and the clone size are those of that table, but D and trimming were determined from the DNA. Among 70,000 to 85,000 clones listed, 70% to 90% were seen once. Germline CDR1 LNHNV, CDR2 YYDKDF (reference sequence). CDR3 length: 15 amino acids. V shed 4 bases, J shed 1 base, and the junction held 6 bases outside the gene matches. The chain links TRBV15 to TRBJ2-7; 8 bases are a match to TRBD1. The sample taken for sequencing was peripheral blood. This clonotype originated in a man aged 65 to 85 with active or convalescent COVID-19. CDR3 in DNA: TGTGCCACCAGCACCGGGACAGGTTTATCCTACGAGCAGTACTTC. Translating it yields CATSTGTGLSYEQYF.